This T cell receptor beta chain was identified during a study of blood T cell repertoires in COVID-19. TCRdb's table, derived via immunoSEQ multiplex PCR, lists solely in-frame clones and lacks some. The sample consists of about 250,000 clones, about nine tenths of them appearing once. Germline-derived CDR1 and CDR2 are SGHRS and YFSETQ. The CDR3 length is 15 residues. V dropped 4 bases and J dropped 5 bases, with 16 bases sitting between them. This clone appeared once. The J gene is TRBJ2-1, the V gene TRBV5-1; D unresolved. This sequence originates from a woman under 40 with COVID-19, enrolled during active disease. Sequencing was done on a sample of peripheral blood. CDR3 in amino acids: CASSAARVADNEQFF. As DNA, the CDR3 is TGCGCCAGCAGCGCAGCCCGGGTCGCCGACAATGAGCAGTTCTTC.